A single sample gave rise to the 19 T cell receptor beta chains below, sequenced in a study of post-analysis software for immune sequencing data (dated by TCRdb to 2013 to 2016). Overall results and qualifications from the work: Significantly higher frequencies in patients than in controls were found for five or six TRBV segments, including TRBV5-6, TRBV5-1 and TRBV20-1.

Library generation was performed with PCR. The listed sequencing device is Illumina HiSeq 2500. To reduce PCR and sequencing biases, unique molecular identifiers were incorporated into the TCR beta cDNA libraries. The public reads were reprocessed in TCRdb via fastp at Q25 and MiXCR, keeping in-frame beta chains. Identical CDR3 protein sequences are pooled into one entry, listed with their most common genes and DNA. The table for this sample lists about half a million distinct CDR3 sequences; nearly 45% of them were counted only once. Together, the top ten hold 9% to 14% of the sample. Their antigens are not known. Sequencing was performed on blood. Source of these receptors: a girl aged 5 to 17 with multiple sclerosis.

The chain links TRBV11-1 to TRBJ2-7, with 9 nucleotides matching TRBD1. Germline CDR1 reads SGHAT; CDR2 reads FQDESV (reference sequence). The V segment lost 4 bases and the J segment 2 bases; nucleotides outside the gene matches: 3. The CDR3 contains 14 residues. CDR3 DNA: TGTGCCAGCAGCTCCCGGACAGGGGCCTACGAGCAGTACTTC. The encoded protein is CASSSRTGAYEQYF.

In DNA, the CDR3 is TGCAGCGTTGGGGCCGCAGGGGGCGTGCTGTTTTTT. It yields the protein CSVGAAGGVLFF. This sequence joins TRBV29-1 and TRBJ2-2; 8 positions agree with TRBD1. The CDR3 is 12 residues long. CDR1 SQVTM and CDR2 ANQGSEA come from the germline V gene. J gave up 13 bases and V 4 bases, and 8 bases lay outside the gene matches.

This clonotype turned up a few times. The V gene is TRBV7-9, the J gene TRBJ1-1; D remains unclear. V was clipped by 2 bases and J by 8 bases, with 18 bases between them. Germline lookup yields CDR1 SEHNR and CDR2 FQNEAQ (reference sequence). CDR3 length: 15 amino acids. The CDR3, as DNA: TGTGCCAGCAGCTTACTGTTACGGTCCCAACTGGAAGCTTTCTTT. This encodes CASSLLLRSQLEAFF.

In regard to this clonotype: This clone may be a read error of a much larger clone one base away. The J gene is TRBJ2-7, the V gene TRBV20-1, with 8 bases that match TRBD2. Germline CDR1 is DFQATT and CDR2 is SNEGSKA (reference sequence). CDR3 size: 15 residues. V lost 2 bases and J lost 7; bases outside the gene matches: 13. CDR3 sequence (DNA): TGCAGTGCTAGACCAGCGGGAGAGGGGGGTGGTGAGCAGTACTTC. This encodes CSARPAGEGGGEQYF.

This chain connects TRBV7-9 to TRBJ2-1; 9 bases are a match to TRBD1. After removal of 5 bases from V and 9 bases from J, the junction contained 14 bases not matched to a gene. The CDR3 has 16 residues. CDR1 and CDR2 from the germline V gene are SEHNR and FQNEAQ (reference sequence). CDR3 amino acids: CASSHVDRGRFVEQFF. The CDR3 DNA sequence: TGTGCCAGCAGCCATGTGGACAGGGGAAGGTTTGTTGAGCAGTTCTTC.

This clonotype was observed a few times. The genes are TRBV4-1 and TRBJ2-1; D not certain. The CDR3 loop spans 14 amino acids. Trimming shortened V by 1 base and J by 9 bases, and 13 bases separated the two germline ends. Germline CDR1 and CDR2: MGHRA and YSYEKL. In nucleotides, the CDR3 is TGCGCCAGCAGCCAAGTGATTGGAGTCCCTGAGCAGTTCTTC. It encodes CASSQVIGVPEQFF.

The V and J genes are TRBV7-2 and TRBJ1-2, with no clear D. V dropped 6 bases and J dropped 0 bases, with 8 bases sitting between them. CDR3 size: 13 residues. The germline V gene encodes CDR1 SGHTA and CDR2 FQGNSA. CDR3 sequence: CASSEGSNYGYTF. In DNA, the CDR3 is TGTGCCAGCAGTGAGGGATCTAACTATGGCTACACCTTC.

Remarks on this clonotype: A much larger clone differs by one base, so this may be a read error. The V and J genes are TRBV5-1 and TRBJ2-6; 7 nucleotides agree with TRBD2. Trimming took 4 bases from V and 2 from J; bases not matched to a gene: 3. The CDR3 spans 15 residues. The germline V gene has CDR1 SGHRS and CDR2 YFSETQ. In nucleotides, the CDR3 is TGCGCCAGCAGCCCGGGAGGTCCTGGGGCCAACGTCCTGACTTTC. Protein product: CASSPGGPGANVLTF.

The rearrangement uses TRBV6-5 and TRBJ2-7; D possibly corresponds to TRBD1 (5 bases). Trimming took off 2 bases at V and 1 base at J, with 9 bases between the two ends. The CDR3 has 14 residues. CDR1 and CDR2 (germline): MNHEY, SVGAGI. CDR3 coding DNA: TGTGCCAGCAGTTACGGTAGGGGATCCTACGAGCAGTACTTC. Translated, it gives CASSYGRGSYEQYF.

The genes are TRBV7-3 and TRBJ2-7; D unclear. The CDR3 has 14 residues. The germline V and J ends were trimmed by 0 bases and 0 bases, with 6 bases remaining between them. Germline CDR1 and CDR2: SGHTA and FQGTGA. For the CDR3, the DNA is TGTGCCAGCAGCTTAACGACGACCTCCTACGAGCAGTACTTC. Its protein product is CASSLTTTSYEQYF. Looking up the rest from reference TRBV7-3 and TRBJ2-7 gives the full variable domain: GAGVSQTPSNKVTEKGKYVELRCDPISGHTALYWYRQSLGQGPEFLIYFQGTGAADDSGLPNDRFFAVRPEGSVSTLKIQRTERGDSAVYLCASSLTTTSYEQYFGPGTRLTVT.

The rearrangement joins TRBV5-1 to TRBJ2-2; 14 bases are a match to TRBD2. Trimming took 4 bases from V and 5 from J; bases not matched to a gene: 7. The germline CDR1 and CDR2 sequences are SGHRS and YFSETQ. The CDR3 has 17 residues. The DNA of the CDR3 is TGCGCCAGCAGCCCGCGGGGGACTAGCGGGAGTACCGGGGAGCTGTTTTTT. This gives the protein CASSPRGTSGSTGELFF.

This clonotype appeared a few times. The germline gene is not matched at one end of the junction; a read error may be the cause. The chain is built from TRBV7-3 and TRBJ2-5; D might be TRBD1 (5 bases). The end of the DNA fits TRBJ2-7 better, so the J call may be wrong. CDR1 and CDR2 (germline): SGHTA, FQGTGA. The CDR3 spans 13 residues. In DNA, the CDR3 is TGCGCCAGCAGCCCCTCCAGACAGTCCGAGCAGTACTTC. Encoded protein: CASSPSRQSEQYF.

This clonotype was seen more than once but under ten times. The genes are TRBV29-1 and TRBJ2-1, with D tentatively TRBD2 (5 bases). The CDR3 extends over 14 amino acids. V lost 3 bases and J lost 6, with 15 bases in between. Germline V CDR1 and CDR2: SQVTM, ANQGSEA. This chain's CDR3 is CSVEASPEGNEQFF. CDR3 bases: TGCAGCGTTGAGGCGAGCCCTGAGGGCAATGAGCAGTTCTTC.

The rearrangement uses TRBV7-9 and TRBJ1-2; 9 bases line up with TRBD1. The CDR3 covers 14 residues. Unmatched junction bases numbered 11, after V lost 6 bases and J lost 9 bases. Germline CDR1 is SEHNR and CDR2 is FQNEAQ (reference sequence). The CDR3 reads CASRPIRDRVSYTF. The CDR3 coding sequence is TGTGCCAGCAGACCTATCCGGGACAGGGTGAGCTACACCTTC.

This chain links TRBV7-2 with TRBJ2-1; maybe TRBD1 (6 bases). CDR3 length: 15 residues. Trimming left V 3 bases short and J 6 bases short, with 15 bases between. Per the germline V gene, CDR1 is SGHTA and CDR2 is FQGNSA. CDR3 coding DNA: TGTGCCAGCAGCTTCGACAGGTACCGAGGCAATGAGCAGTTCTTC. Translating gives CASSFDRYRGNEQFF. The full variable domain, rest sourced from reference TRBV7-2 and TRBJ2-1, is GAGVSQSPSNKVTEKGKDVELRCDPISGHTALYWYRQSLGQGLEFLIYFQGNSAPDKSGLPSDRFSAERTGGSVSTLTIQRTQQEDSAVYLCASSFDRYRGNEQFFGPGTRLTVL.

This chain joins TRBV20-1 and TRBJ2-7; TRBD2 matches 7 bases. V was clipped by 3 bases and J by 7 bases; unmatched bases: 12. The CDR3 contains 14 residues. In germline, CDR1 is DFQATT, CDR2 SNEGSKA (reference sequence). CDR3 in DNA: TGCAGTGCTAGCGTCAGCGGGGCCTTGGGGGAGCAGTACTTC. Amino acids: CSASVSGALGEQYF.

The chain carries TRBV20-1 and TRBJ2-7; D not certain. CDR1 and CDR2 (germline): DFQATT, SNEGSKA (reference sequence). The CDR3 runs 13 residues. V was shortened by 1 base and J by 7 bases, with 14 bases between the two germline ends. The CDR3 reads CSARVHSTEEQYF. The CDR3 coding sequence is TGCAGTGCTAGAGTGCACAGTACTGAGGAGCAGTACTTC.

This clonotype has only a few counts. This chain connects TRBV5-1 to TRBJ1-4; D may be TRBD1 (6 bases). The V end lost 0 bases, the J end lost 5 bases, and 14 bases lay between the germline ends. CDR1 and CDR2 from the germline V gene are SGHRS and YFSETQ. The CDR3 contains 16 residues. CDR3: CASSLVGGAGNEKLFF. CDR3 DNA sequence: TGCGCCAGCAGCTTGGTTGGGGGCGCGGGAAATGAAAAACTGTTTTTT. Variable domain in full (rest from reference TRBV5-1 and TRBJ1-4): KAGVTQTPRYLIKTRGQQVTLSCSPISGHRSVSWYQQTPGQGLQFLFEYFSETQRNKGNFPGRFSGRQFSNSRSEMNVSTLELGDSALYLCASSLVGGAGNEKLFFGSGTQLSVL.

A note on this clonotype: This may arise from a read error, as a much more abundant clone is one base away. The V call is TRBV29-1, the J call TRBJ1-1; no definite D call. Trimming removed 2 bases from V and 3 bases from J, with 7 bases in between. The CDR3 totals 12 residues. Germline CDR1 SQVTM, CDR2 ANQGSEA. CDR3 sequence (DNA): TGCAGCGTTGAATGGGTGGACACTGAAGCTTTCTTT. This translates into CSVEWVDTEAFF.